This T cell receptor (beta chain) is drawn from a study of monozygotic twins with inflammatory bowel disease. This CDR3 spans 15 amino acids. Germline-derived CDR1 and CDR2 are MDHEN and SYDVKM. TCRdb reprocessed the 5' RACE reads, keeping one entry per CDR3 protein, no DNA. The sample features roughly 320,000 distinct CDR3 sequences, with approximately 5.9% in its top ten. This receptor was obtained from a human donor with ulcerative colitis or Crohn's disease, or a healthy co-twin of an affected twin (not recorded which). The material sequenced was blood. V and J are TRBV28 and TRBJ2-5; checking the TCRdb D call of TRBD1 is not possible without DNA. Here the CDR3 reads CASSLRDRVAETQYF.